Presented here are 29 T cell receptor beta chains from one specimen sequenced in a study of patients and donors after allogeneic stem cell transplantation. One entry per CDR3 protein results from TCRdb running MiXCR on the RT-PCR reads. The table has about a million distinct CDR3 sequences, under 20% seen once. Sequences were obtained from blood, either unsorted or a sorted T cell fraction (not recorded which). The receptors stem from a human donor who was either an allogeneic HSCT recipient or a stem cell or donor lymphocyte infusion donor (not recorded which). It is not recorded whose cells these are; they may come from a transplant donor.

The rearrangement uses TRBV7-9 and TRBJ1-2; D is possibly TRBD1 (6 bases). Deletions cut 3 bases from V and 7 bases from J, with 15 bases between. The CDR3 is 14 residues long. CDR1 is SEHNR and CDR2 is FQNEAQ in the germline V gene (reference sequence). The CDR3 sequence: CASSLSSRGSGYTF. The CDR3 nucleotides read TGTGCCAGCAGCTTGAGTAGCAGGGGCAGTGGCTACACCTTC.

This clonotype was seen more than once but under ten times. V and J are TRBV7-3 and TRBJ1-1; D remains unclear. The V end was cut by 5 bases, the J end by 0 bases, with 13 bases between. CDR3 length: 15 amino acids. Germline loops: CDR1 SGHTA, CDR2 FQGTGA. The CDR3 DNA reads as TGTGCCAGCAGCGCACGCCGGGAGATGAACACTGAAGCTTTCTTT. Translating gives CASSARREMNTEAFF.

The chain is built from TRBV6-2 or TRBV6-3 and TRBJ1-1; D is unresolved. The V end lost 2 bases, the J end lost 1 base, and 8 bases lay between the germline ends. Germline V CDR1 and CDR2: MNHEY, SVGEGT. The CDR3 length is 14 residues. CDR3 loop: CASSYDNPNTEAFF. In nucleotides, the CDR3 is TGTGCCAGCAGTTACGACAACCCGAACACTGAAGCTTTCTTT.

The rearrangement links TRBV20-1 to TRBJ2-7; 7 positions match TRBD1. The CDR3 is 13 amino acids. V dropped 4 bases and J dropped 5; count of bases not matched to a gene: 8. Germline V gene sequence: CDR1 DFQATT, CDR2 SNEGSKA (reference sequence). CDR3 coding DNA: TGCAGTGCTAAAGGGGACAGAAAGAACGAGCAGTACTTC. It translates to CSAKGDRKNEQYF.

The chain recombines TRBV20-1 with TRBJ2-5; 7 nucleotides match TRBD2. Losses at the gene ends were 3 bases for V and 7 bases for J; bases not matched to a gene: 14. The CDR3 contains 15 residues. CDR1 is DFQATT and CDR2 is SNEGSKA in the germline V gene (reference sequence). The CDR3 nucleotides read TGCAGTGCTAGCGGGACGGGAGGTTGGTCGTGGACCCAGTACTTC. Amino acid sequence: CSASGTGGWSWTQYF.

The V gene is TRBV12-3 or TRBV12-4, the J gene TRBJ2-3; TRBD1 aligns across 8 bases. V lost 5 bases, J lost 4 bases, and 5 bases stayed unmatched. The CDR3 is 14 amino acids. The CDR3 here is CASSPGTGADTQYF. CDR3 nucleotide sequence: TGTGCCAGCAGTCCCGGGACAGGAGCAGATACGCAGTATTTT.

This clonotype appeared a few times. J is TRBJ2-5 and V is TRBV7-6; 9 positions match TRBD1. There are 14 residues in the CDR3. CDR1 and CDR2 (germline): SGHVS, FNYEAQ. J lost 3 bases, V lost 4 bases, and 3 bases had no gene match. The CDR3 loop is CASSSRQGEETQYF. CDR3 DNA: TGTGCCAGCAGCTCAAGACAGGGGGAAGAGACCCAGTACTTC. The entire variable domain, with the rest obtained from reference TRBV7-6 and TRBJ2-5, is as follows: GAGVSQSPRYKVTKRGQDVALRCDPISGHVSLYWYRQALGQGPEFLTYFNYEAQQDKSGLPNDRFSAERPEGSISTLTIQRTEQRDSAMYRCASSSRQGEETQYFGPGTRLLVL.

This clonotype was counted a few times. The chain couples TRBV9 to TRBJ1-4; 10 bases fit TRBD1. V dropped 3 bases and J dropped 7; count of bases not matched to a gene: 3. Germline CDR1 and CDR2: SGDLS and YYNGEE. The CDR3 is 14 residues long. The CDR3 DNA is TGTGCCAGCAGCGACGGGACAGGGGTTGAAAAACTGTTTTTT. This encodes CASSDGTGVEKLFF. The entire variable domain, with the rest obtained from reference TRBV9 and TRBJ1-4, is as follows: DSGVTQTPKHLITATGQRVTLRCSPRSGDLSVYWYQQSLDQGLQFLIQYYNGEERAKGNILERFSAQQFPDLHSELNLSSLELGDSALYFCASSDGTGVEKLFFGSGTQLSVL.

J is TRBJ1-1 and V is TRBV20-1, with D uncertain. Trimming took off 1 base at V and 3 bases at J, with 6 bases between the two ends. The CDR3 has 12 amino acids. Germline V CDR1 and CDR2: DFQATT, SNEGSKA (reference sequence). The CDR3 loop reads CSARADHTEAFF. In DNA, the CDR3 is TGCAGTGCTAGAGCCGACCACACTGAAGCTTTCTTT.

This clonotype was seen a few times. The CDR3 spells CASSDTGEGNQPQHF. The CDR3 DNA is TGTGCCAGCAGCGACACAGGGGAAGGCAATCAGCCCCAGCATTTT. The rearrangement joins TRBV6-1 to TRBJ1-5; 7 bases line up with TRBD1. V lost 6 bases and J lost 2; bases outside the gene matches: 7. This CDR3 is built from 15 residues. Germline CDR1 is MNHNS and CDR2 is SASEGT.

The chain is built from TRBV9 and TRBJ2-1; 9 bases map to TRBD2. With V trimmed by 3 bases and J by 8 bases, 9 bases remained unmatched. The CDR3 runs to 15 residues. The V gene's germline CDR1 is SGDLS and CDR2 YYNGEE. CDR3 residues: CASSAGASGKYEQFF. CDR3 sequence (DNA): TGTGCCAGCAGCGCCGGGGCTAGCGGGAAATATGAGCAGTTCTTC.

A few counts support this clonotype. The rearrangement joins TRBV11-3 to TRBJ1-6; D is perhaps TRBD1 (6 bases). Germline lookup yields CDR1 SGHNT and CDR2 YENEEA. The CDR3 is 15 residues long. Trimming stripped 5 bases from V and 9 bases from J, with 17 bases between. The CDR3 loop is CASSVGGGKGSPLHF. Here the CDR3 DNA reads TGTGCCAGCAGCGTAGGGGGTGGCAAGGGTTCACCCCTCCACTTT. The complete variable domain, with remaining parts taken from reference TRBV11-3 and TRBJ1-6, reads EAGVVQSPRYKIIEKKQPVAFWCNPISGHNTLYWYLQNLGQGPELLIRYENEEAVDDSQLPKDRFSAERLKGVDSTLKIQPAELGDSAVYLCASSVGGGKGSPLHFGNGTRLTVT.

The J gene is TRBJ1-1, the V gene TRBV24-1; perhaps TRBD1 as D (6 bases). Trimming removed 0 bases from V and 11 bases from J, with 12 bases in between. Germline V gene sequence: CDR1 KGHDR, CDR2 SFDVKD. CDR3 size: 13 residues. Here the CDR3 DNA reads TGTGCCACCAGTGATTTGTCGGGGGCACGGGCTTTCTTT. This translates into CATSDLSGARAFF.

This clonotype was picked up a small number of times. The genes are TRBV7-9 and TRBJ2-5; 9 bases are a match to TRBD1. J lost 1 base, V lost 2 bases, and 5 bases had no gene match. CDR1 is SEHNR and CDR2 is FQNEAQ in the germline V gene (reference sequence). This CDR3 is built from 16 residues. The CDR3: CASSLRTGDLQETQYF. DNA of the CDR3: TGTGCCAGCAGCTTAAGGACAGGGGACCTCCAAGAGACCCAGTACTTC.

This clonotype was detected a few times. This sequence joins TRBV5-1 and TRBJ1-1; 9 nucleotides agree with TRBD1. V gave up 3 bases and J gave up 5 bases; unmatched junction bases: 8. From germline, CDR1 is SGHRS and CDR2 YFSETQ. The CDR3 runs 15 residues. This CDR3 is CASSSDRGPGTEAFF. CDR3 in DNA: TGCGCCAGCAGCTCGGACAGGGGTCCGGGAACTGAAGCTTTCTTT.

This clonotype was counted a few times. This chain links TRBV15 with TRBJ1-6; unclear D gene. Trimming removed 0 bases at V and 0 bases at J, with 12 bases between. From germline, CDR1 is LNHNV and CDR2 YYDKDF (reference sequence). The CDR3 loop spans 18 amino acids. The CDR3 bases are TGTGCCACCAGCAGAGATCGGGCAGCTAGCTCCTATAATTCACCCCTCCACTTT. The encoded protein is CATSRDRAASSYNSPLHF.

The rearrangement joins TRBV19 to TRBJ1-5; the D gene is possibly TRBD1 (5 bases). Trimming removed 7 bases at V and 1 base at J, with 20 bases between. Germline V gene data show CDR1 as LNHDA and CDR2 as SQIVND (reference sequence). This CDR3 has 17 residues. This chain's CDR3 is CASTPKRGVPSNQPQHF. The DNA for the CDR3 is TGTGCCAGTACCCCCAAAAGAGGGGTACCAAGCAATCAGCCCCAGCATTTT.

V and J are TRBV25-1 and TRBJ1-1; 7 positions agree with TRBD1. The CDR3 runs to 11 residues. Germline CDR1 is MGHDK and CDR2 is SYGVNS. With V trimmed by 8 bases and J by 11 bases, 8 bases remained unmatched. Here the CDR3 reads CASGGQATAFF. CDR3 DNA sequence: TGTGCCAGCGGCGGACAGGCTACCGCTTTCTTT. The variable domain in full, completed from reference TRBV25-1 and TRBJ1-1, reads EADIYQTPRYLVIGTGKKITLECSQTMGHDKMYWYQQDPGMELHLIHYSYGVNSTEKGDLSSESTVSRIRTEHFPLTLESARPSHTSQYLCASGGQATAFFGQGTRLTVV.

J is TRBJ1-5 and V is TRBV11-2; 8 nucleotides line up with TRBD1. CDR1 SGHAT and CDR2 FQNNGV come from the germline V gene. The trim removed 3 bases at V and 4 bases at J, leaving 5 bases unmatched. The CDR3 contains 15 residues. The CDR3 loop is CASSFGDRSNQPQHF. CDR3 DNA sequence: TGTGCCAGCAGCTTTGGGGACAGGTCAAATCAGCCCCAGCATTTT.

In this sample, this clonotype turned up a few times. The chain employs TRBV6-5 and TRBJ1-5; D call uncertain. This CDR3 region has 16 residues. The germline CDR1 and CDR2 sequences are MNHEY and SVGAGI. Trimming left V 1 base short and J 8 bases short, with 18 bases between. The CDR3 sequence: CASSYWQALGVEPQHF. As DNA, the CDR3 is TGTGCCAGCAGTTACTGGCAGGCGCTCGGGGTCGAGCCCCAGCATTTT.

This clonotype has more than one count but fewer than ten. This rearrangement joins TRBV29-1 to TRBJ2-3; 7 nucleotides agree with TRBD2. The CDR3 has 14 residues. From germline, CDR1 is SQVTM and CDR2 ANQGSEA. With V trimmed by 2 bases and J by 4 bases, 6 bases remained unmatched. The CDR3 nucleotides read TGCAGCGTTGAACTAGCGGAAAGAGCAGATACGCAGTATTTT. Its translation: CSVELAERADTQYF.

This clonotype came up a few times. The chain has TRBV6-1 and TRBJ1-5; D is unclear. Between the trimmed V and J ends, which lost 0 bases and 7 bases, there was a span of 10 bases. This CDR3 comprises 14 residues. In germline, CDR1 is MNHNS, CDR2 SASEGT. The CDR3 reads CASSEAHQVQPQHF. The DNA for the CDR3 is TGTGCCAGCAGTGAAGCGCATCAGGTGCAGCCCCAGCATTTT.

This clonotype was picked up a small number of times. The chain employs TRBV20-1 and TRBJ2-7, with 7 positions matching TRBD2. The CDR3 contains 14 residues. V shed 1 base and J 1 base; nucleotides not matched to a gene: 4. CDR1 is DFQATT and CDR2 is SNEGSKA in the germline V gene (reference sequence). In DNA form, the CDR3 reads TGCAGTGCTAGAGTTTCTAGCGGATCCTACGAGCAGTACTTC. It codes for CSARVSSGSYEQYF.

This clonotype was counted many times. Sequence at one end of the junction differs from germline and may be a read error. This sequence joins TRBV5-1 and TRBJ2-7; TRBD1 aligns across 8 bases. Germline CDR1 reads SGHRS; CDR2 reads YFSETQ. This CDR3 is built from 14 residues. The CDR3 protein is CASSFDRGSYEQYF. CDR3 nucleotide sequence: TGTGCCAGCAGTTTTGACAGGGGCTCCTACGAGCAGTACTTC.

V is TRBV7-8 and J is TRBJ1-2; possibly TRBD1 for D (5 bases). Looked up from germline, CDR1 is SGHVS and CDR2 is FQNEAQ. Between the trimmed V and J ends, which lost 2 bases and 2 bases, there was a span of 9 bases. The CDR3 covers 14 residues. The CDR3: CASSLPGGNYGYTF. The CDR3 DNA follows: TGTGCCAGCAGCTTACCCGGGGGGAACTATGGCTACACCTTC.

The chain is built from TRBV19 and TRBJ2-7; weak D call: TRBD2 (7 bases). This CDR3 contains 14 residues. Germline V lookup: CDR1 LNHDA, CDR2 SQIVND (reference sequence). V lost 6 bases to trimming and J lost 3 bases, with 15 bases between them. The CDR3 here is CASSRGDKDYEQYF. CDR3 nucleotide sequence: TGTGCCAGTAGCCGGGGGGACAAAGACTACGAGCAGTACTTC. The full variable domain, in which reference TRBV19 and TRBJ2-7 provide the parts outside the CDR3, is DGGITQSPKYLFRKEGQNVTLSCEQNLNHDAMYWYRQDPGQGLRLIYYSQIVNDFQKGDIAEGYSVSREKKESFPLTVTSAQKNPTAFYLCASSRGDKDYEQYFGPGTRLTVT.

This chain joins TRBV27 and TRBJ1-5; D gene unclear. CDR1 is MNHEY and CDR2 is SMNVEV in the germline V gene (reference sequence). The CDR3 covers 13 residues. Deletions cut 3 bases from V and 7 bases from J, with 10 bases between. CDR3 sequence (DNA): TGTGCCAGCAGTTTTTGGCCAGGACAGCCCCAGCATTTT. Translating gives CASSFWPGQPQHF.

Only a few counts were recorded for this clonotype. V usage is TRBV9 and J usage is TRBJ2-2, with 7 nucleotides matching TRBD1. The CDR3 contains 14 residues. Trimming removed 1 base from V and 7 bases from J; junction bases left unmatched: 4. CDR1 and CDR2 (germline): SGDLS, YYNGEE. CDR3 sequence: CASSVQGENGELFF. CDR3 nucleotide sequence: TGTGCCAGCAGCGTACAGGGGGAAAACGGGGAGCTGTTTTTT.

The J gene is TRBJ1-1, the V gene TRBV7-3; D ambiguous. Trimming cost V 1 base and J 4 bases, with 13 bases left between them. The CDR3 totals 15 residues. Germline loops: CDR1 SGHTA, CDR2 FQGTGA. This CDR3 is CASSLIMGSVTEAFF. The CDR3 DNA is TGTGCCAGCAGCTTAATTATGGGAAGTGTCACTGAAGCTTTCTTT.